Each of the 8 T cell receptor beta chains below was sequenced from the same sample in a study of T cell repertoires in cytomegalovirus infection. One entry per CDR3 protein, called by TCRdb with MiXCR from the reads. This sample has about a million distinct CDR3 sequences; approximately 32% occur once, and the top ten carry roughly an eighth. These receptors have no identified antigens. The specimen was cultured CD8+ T cells from PBMCs, collected from culture after CMV antigen stimulation. These receptors all stem from a human donor in good health (CMV status not recorded). Some clones in this sample may be carry-over from other donors' samples.

Ten or more counts support this clonotype. The chain joins TRBV4-1 to TRBJ2-1, with 13 nucleotides matching TRBD2. Per the germline V gene, CDR1 is MGHRA and CDR2 is YSYEKL. The CDR3 extends over 16 amino acids. The V and J ends lost 0 bases and 6 bases, in that order; junction bases with no gene match: 2. CDR3 region: CASSQEGTSGVNEQFF. The DNA of the CDR3 is TGCGCCAGCAGCCAAGAAGGGACTAGCGGGGTCAATGAGCAGTTCTTC.

CDR3 sequence reads: CASSSVGTGDYSNQPQHF. The CDR3 DNA reads as TGTGCCAGCAGCTCCGTTGGGACAGGGGACTATAGCAATCAGCCCCAGCATTTT. The J gene is TRBJ1-5, the V gene TRBV7-9; 10 nucleotides align to TRBD1. The germline gives CDR1 SEHNR, CDR2 FQNEAQ (reference sequence). The CDR3 is 18 amino acids. V lost 4 bases to trimming and J lost 0 bases; unmatched junction nucleotides: 9.

This clonotype was counted a few times. The V call is TRBV6-4, the J call TRBJ2-3, with TRBD2 identical over 7 bases. The germline gives CDR1 MRHNA, CDR2 SNTAGT. With 4 bases clipped from V and 5 bases from J, the junction kept 3 bases outside the gene matches. The CDR3 has 13 residues. The CDR3 nucleotides are TGTGCCAGCAGTGTTGGGGGGGAAGATACGCAGTATTTT. This gives the protein CASSVGGEDTQYF.

The gene calls are TRBV15 and TRBJ2-2; 8 bases map to TRBD2. J gave up 1 base and V 4 bases, and 8 bases lay outside the gene matches. Germline CDR1 is LNHNV and CDR2 is YYDKDF (reference sequence). The CDR3 runs to 17 residues. CDR3 amino acids: CATSTLTSGLNTGELFF. In DNA, the CDR3 is TGTGCCACCAGCACCCTTACTAGCGGACTGAACACCGGGGAGCTGTTTTTT.

The V and J genes are TRBV7-8 and TRBJ2-3; the match to TRBD1 covers 8 bases. Germline V gene data show CDR1 as SGHVS and CDR2 as FQNEAQ. V shed 5 bases, J shed 8 bases, and the junction held 12 bases outside the gene matches. The CDR3 contains 15 residues. The chain's CDR3 is CASSALRGHRGTQYF. DNA of the CDR3: TGTGCCAGCAGCGCCCTCAGGGGGCACAGGGGTACGCAGTATTTT.

The CDR3 DNA reads as TGCAGTGCCACCATTAGCGGGGGGGCTTGGAATGAGCAGTTCTTC. Protein product: CSATISGGAWNEQFF. This chain links TRBV20-1 with TRBJ2-1, with 11 bases lining up with TRBD2. CDR3 length: 15 amino acids. Germline lookup yields CDR1 DFQATT and CDR2 SNEGSKA (reference sequence). V shed 6 bases and J 7 bases; nucleotides not matched to a gene: 11.

V gene TRBV4-2 combines with J gene TRBJ1-4, with D tentatively TRBD1 (5 bases). Germline V gives CDR1 LGHNA, CDR2 YNFKEQ. V lost 3 bases and J lost 6, with 11 bases in between. The CDR3 is 14 amino acids. CDR3 amino acids: CASSHQGKDEKLFF. The CDR3 nucleotides are TGTGCCAGCAGCCATCAGGGTAAAGATGAAAAACTGTTTTTT.

J is TRBJ2-3 and V is TRBV12-3 or TRBV12-4; 11 nucleotides agree with TRBD2. Trimming took 8 bases from V and 8 from J; bases not matched to a gene: 9. The CDR3 sequence is 14 residues long. The CDR3 bases are TGTGCCAGCTCAACTAGCGGGGGACGGGGTACGCAGTATTTT. Its translation: CASSTSGGRGTQYF.